These T cell receptor beta chains were read from a single sample in a study of T-cell memory formation after mild COVID-19. A single record per CDR3 protein comes from TCRdb applying MiXCR to the 5' RACE reads. The table has approximately 170,000 distinct CDR3 sequences, 10% to 15% seen once; the top ten hold approximately 3.4%. Sequencing input: PBMCs or a T cell subset sorted from them (not recorded which). The receptors were gathered from a man aged 18 to 30 who had mild COVID-19 (a few samples of this study predate the infection). Cell type and time point are not known. Both conserved end residues are part of each CDR3. A D gene is named only where the DNA matches it firmly. Some rows have no size entry. The others give once, few or many, or a class for an expanded clone.

V: TRBV5-1; size: -; J: TRBJ2-5; D: -; DNA: TGCGCCAGCAGCTTTGACAGGCGCCAAGAGACCCAGTACTTC; CDR3: CASSFDRRQETQYF
V: TRBV7-6; size: few; J: TRBJ1-2; D: TRBD1; DNA: TGTGCCAGCAGCCTCGGGACAGGGGGCGCGAGCTACACCTTC; CDR3: CASSLGTGGASYTF
V: TRBV6-4; size: -; J: TRBJ1-1; D: -; DNA: TGTGCCAGCAGTGACACGGGTGGCGGCTCGAGAGAAGCTTTCTTT; CDR3: CASSDTGGGSREAFF
V: TRBV12-3/TRBV12-4; size: few; J: TRBJ1-6; D: -; DNA: TGTGCCAGCAGTTTAGAGGGGGCCCTCCACTTT; CDR3: CASSLEGALHF
V: TRBV7-2; size: -; J: TRBJ2-3; D: TRBD2; DNA: TGTGCCAGCAGCTTATGGACTAGCAGCACAGATACGCAGTATTTT; CDR3: CASSLWTSSTDTQYF
V: TRBV5-6; size: many; J: TRBJ1-2; D: -; DNA: TGTGCCAGCAGCCTTCCGCCGGGGAAGAGTGGCTACACCTTC; CDR3: CASSLPPGKSGYTF
V: TRBV20-1; size: -; J: TRBJ1-4; D: -; DNA: TGCAGTGCCCCTTTGGGGGGGGGTCGAGGAAAACTGTTTTTT; CDR3: CSAPLGGGRGKLFF
V: TRBV6-5; size: -; J: TRBJ1-1; D: TRBD1; DNA: TGTGCCAGCAGGACAGGGCCCTGGATGAACACTGAAGCTTTCTTT; CDR3: CASRTGPWMNTEAFF
V: TRBV4-3; size: -; J: TRBJ1-5; D: -; DNA: TGCGCCAGCAGCCAAGATACCCGGGAACCCCAGCATTTT; CDR3: CASSQDTREPQHF
V: TRBV12-3/TRBV12-4; size: -; J: TRBJ1-1; D: -; DNA: TGTGCCAGCAGCCTGAACAGGGTAAACACTGAAGCTTTCTTT; CDR3: CASSLNRVNTEAFF
V: TRBV12-3/TRBV12-4; size: few; J: TRBJ2-2; D: -; DNA: TGTGCCAGCGGATCCGAAACGAACACCGGGGAGCTGTTTTTT; CDR3: CASGSETNTGELFF
V: TRBV12-3/TRBV12-4; size: -; J: TRBJ2-7; D: TRBD1; DNA: TGTGCCAGCAGCCTGGCAGGGGGCGATCAGTACTTC; CDR3: CASSLAGGDQYF
V: TRBV5-1; size: few; J: TRBJ2-6; D: -; DNA: TGCGCCAGCAGCTTGGGCTCCCTTAGCTCTGGGGCCAACGTCCTGACTTTC; CDR3: CASSLGSLSSGANVLTF
V: TRBV20-1; size: few; J: TRBJ1-1; D: -; DNA: TGCAGTGCTAGAGATTTATTTGGGGGTACTGAAGCTTTCTTT; CDR3: CSARDLFGGTEAFF
V: TRBV19; size: -; J: TRBJ2-2; D: -; DNA: TGTGCCAGTGTGGACCCGCCGGGAACCGGGGAGCTGTTTTTT; CDR3: CASVDPPGTGELFF
V: TRBV28; size: -; J: TRBJ2-5; D: TRBD1; DNA: TGTGCCAGCAGATCGGGACAGCAAGAGACCCAGTACTTC; CDR3: CASRSGQQETQYF
V: TRBV7-3; size: many; J: TRBJ2-5; D: TRBD2; DNA: TGTGCCAGCAGCTTAGGGGCTAGCGGTAAAGAGACCCAGTACTTC; CDR3: CASSLGASGKETQYF
V: TRBV5-1; size: -; J: TRBJ1-2; D: -; DNA: TGCGCCAGCAGCTTGGTTCCCAGACAGAGCTATGGCTACACCTTC; CDR3: CASSLVPRQSYGYTF
V: TRBV7-9; size: few; J: TRBJ2-5; D: -; DNA: TGTGCCAGCCAAAAGGGAAACTTCCAAGAGACCCAGTACTTC; CDR3: CASQKGNFQETQYF
V: TRBV4-3; size: -; J: TRBJ2-5; D: TRBD1; DNA: TGCGCCAGCAGTCAAGGACAGGTACAAGAGACCCAGTACTTC; CDR3: CASSQGQVQETQYF
V: TRBV7-2; size: few; J: TRBJ1-2; D: -; DNA: TGTGCCAGCAGCTTGTCTCCCGGGACAACCTATGGCTACACCTTC; CDR3: CASSLSPGTTYGYTF
V: TRBV6-1; size: few; J: TRBJ2-6; D: TRBD1; DNA: TGTGCCAGCAGTGCCCCCCGACAGGGGACTGGGGCCAACGTCCTGACTTTC; CDR3: CASSAPRQGTGANVLTF
V: TRBV9; size: many; J: TRBJ2-1; D: -; DNA: TGTGCCAGCAGCGCCTCGGTTGGAGGGGAGCAGTTCTTC; CDR3: CASSASVGGEQFF
V: TRBV3-1; size: few; J: TRBJ2-1; D: TRBD1; DNA: TGTGCCAGCAGCCAAGATCGGTTGCAGGGGGAGCGGTTCTTC; CDR3: CASSQDRLQGERFF
V: TRBV9; size: few; J: TRBJ1-3; D: -; DNA: TGTGCCAGCAGCGCAGTACAGGGTTTGGGGATTCACACCATATATTTT; CDR3: CASSAVQGLGIHTIYF
V: TRBV12-3/TRBV12-4; size: few; J: TRBJ2-5; D: -; DNA: TGTGCCAGCAGTTTAGGGTTAGGGCAGGCTGAGACCCAGTACTTC; CDR3: CASSLGLGQAETQYF
V: TRBV7-8; size: -; J: TRBJ1-1; D: TRBD1; DNA: TGTGCCAGCAGTATGAGACAGGGGGCGAAGAACACTGAAGCTTTCTTT; CDR3: CASSMRQGAKNTEAFF
V: TRBV5-1; size: few; J: TRBJ2-5; D: TRBD2; DNA: TGCGCCAGCAGCTTGCTGGCCAGCGGGGGGGAGACCCAGTACTTC; CDR3: CASSLLASGGETQYF
V: TRBV29-1; size: -; J: TRBJ1-3; D: TRBD1; DNA: TGCAGCGCTGGAGGGGGCGAAAACACCATATATTTT; CDR3: CSAGGGENTIYF
V: TRBV5-1; size: -; J: TRBJ1-2; D: -; DNA: TGCGCCAGCAGCTTGTCCGGAGGTGGCTACACCTTC; CDR3: CASSLSGGGYTF
V: TRBV6-2/TRBV6-3; size: few; J: TRBJ2-1; D: TRBD2; DNA: TGTGCCAGCAGGTCCCTAGCGGGGGGACCATACAATGAGCAGTTCTTC; CDR3: CASRSLAGGPYNEQFF